This TCR beta chain appears in the sequencing data of a study of blood T cell repertoires in COVID-19. Study overall: From T cells, B-cell-depleted T cells, or PBMCs came the material, which was cDNA or gDNA.

Data came from immunoSEQ multiplex PCR; TCRdb stores just in-frame clones and leaves some out. The sample holds fewer than 650,000 clones; less than 90% are singletons and the top ten take about 8%. The Seattle patients joined while their infection was active and were tracked longitudinally afterward. This CDR3 has 11 residues. Germline CDR1 MNHNY, CDR2 SVGAGI (reference sequence). Trimming took 0 bases from V and 8 from J, leaving 4 bases between them. The sample consisted of peripheral blood. The origin of this receptor is a woman aged 45-59 years with COVID-19, enrolled during active disease. J is TRBJ1-2 and V is TRBV6-6; D is undetermined. CDR3 sequence (DNA): TGTGCCAGCAGTTACTCGGAGGGCTACACCTTC. This codes for CASSYSEGYTF.